The clone carrying this T cell receptor (beta chain) was picked up many times. The antigen is unknown. With 10-nucleotide random UMIs included, cDNA was synthesized by 5'RACE. Over 180 million TCR-beta sequences (from 15-18 subjects) were yielded by each sequencing run. TCRdb passed the 5' RACE reads through MiXCR, listing each CDR3 protein once. The data contain about 50,000 distinct CDR3 sequences, 3% to 4% of them seen just once; the ten biggest clones take up about 5.4%. This specimen belongs to a study of neurological immune-mediated disorders. Overall study results and limits: Subjects shared no identical expanded-clone CDR3 amino acid sequences, suggesting private TCR-beta repertoires in all groups. Grouping of repertoires by phylogeny put those of 18 of 34 multiple sclerosis patients into a single related-CDR3 cluster, a possible signature.

Germline V lookup: CDR1 SGHRS, CDR2 YFSETQ. The ends were cut back, 0 bases at V and 0 bases at J, with 7 bases in the middle. CDR3 length equals 14 residues. The rearrangement uses TRBV5-1 and TRBJ2-7; D could derive from TRBD1 or TRBD2 (5 bases each). The receptor was isolated from a man in his forties with multiple sclerosis. The material sequenced was PBMCs. DNA of the CDR3: TGCGCCAGCAGCTTGGACGGGACCTCCTACGAGCAGTACTTC. This encodes CASSLDGTSYEQYF. The whole variable domain, remainder taken from reference TRBV5-1 and TRBJ2-7, is KAGVTQTPRYLIKTRGQQVTLSCSPISGHRSVSWYQQTPGQGLQFLFEYFSETQRNKGNFPGRFSGRQFSNSRSEMNVSTLELGDSALYLCASSLDGTSYEQYFGPGTRLTVT.